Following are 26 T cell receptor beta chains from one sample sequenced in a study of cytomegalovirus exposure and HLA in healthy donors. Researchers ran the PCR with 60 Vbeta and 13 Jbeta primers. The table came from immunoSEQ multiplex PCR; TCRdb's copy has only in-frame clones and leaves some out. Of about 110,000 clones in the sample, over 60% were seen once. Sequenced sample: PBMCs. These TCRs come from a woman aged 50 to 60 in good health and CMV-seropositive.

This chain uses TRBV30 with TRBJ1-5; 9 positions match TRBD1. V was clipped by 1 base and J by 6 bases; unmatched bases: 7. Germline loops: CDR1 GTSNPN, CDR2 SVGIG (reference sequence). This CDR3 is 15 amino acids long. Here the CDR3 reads CAWSAGTGFGQPQHF. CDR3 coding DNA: TGTGCCTGGAGTGCCGGGACAGGGTTTGGTCAGCCCCAGCATTTT.

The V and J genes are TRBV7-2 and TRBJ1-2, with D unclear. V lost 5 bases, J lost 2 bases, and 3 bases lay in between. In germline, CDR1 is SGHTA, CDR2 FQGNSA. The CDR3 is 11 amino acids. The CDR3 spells CASSLNYGYTF. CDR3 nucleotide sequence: TGTGCCAGCAGCCTCAACTATGGCTACACCTTC. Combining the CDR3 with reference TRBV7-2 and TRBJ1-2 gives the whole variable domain GAGVSQSPSNKVTEKGKDVELRCDPISGHTALYWYRQSLGQGLEFLIYFQGNSAPDKSGLPSDRFSAERTGGSVSTLTIQRTQQEDSAVYLCASSLNYGYTFGSGTRLTVV.

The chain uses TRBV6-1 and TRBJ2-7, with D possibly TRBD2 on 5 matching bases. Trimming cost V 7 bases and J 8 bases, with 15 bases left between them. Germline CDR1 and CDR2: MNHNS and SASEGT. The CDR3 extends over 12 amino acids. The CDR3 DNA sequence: TGTGCCAGCACCAAAAGAGGGTACAAGCAGTACTTC. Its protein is CASTKRGYKQYF.

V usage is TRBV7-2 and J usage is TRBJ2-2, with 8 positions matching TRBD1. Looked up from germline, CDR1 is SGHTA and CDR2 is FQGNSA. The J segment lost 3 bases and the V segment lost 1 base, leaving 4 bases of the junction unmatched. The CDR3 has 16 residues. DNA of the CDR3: TGTGCCAGCAGCTTAGAGGGCAGGGGGCACACCGGGGAGCTGTTTTTT. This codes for CASSLEGRGHTGELFF.

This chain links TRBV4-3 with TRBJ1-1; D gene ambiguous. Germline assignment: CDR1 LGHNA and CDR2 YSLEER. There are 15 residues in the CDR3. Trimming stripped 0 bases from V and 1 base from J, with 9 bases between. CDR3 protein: CASSQDRFSNTEAFF. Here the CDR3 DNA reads TGCGCCAGCAGCCAAGATCGGTTTTCGAACACTGAAGCTTTCTTT.

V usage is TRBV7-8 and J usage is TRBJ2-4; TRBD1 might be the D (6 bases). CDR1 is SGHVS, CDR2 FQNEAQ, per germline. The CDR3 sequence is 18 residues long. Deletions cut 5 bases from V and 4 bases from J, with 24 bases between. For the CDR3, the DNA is TGTGCCAGCAGCCCTGACAGGCTGAGATTCCGGGAAAAAAACATTCAGTACTTC. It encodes CASSPDRLRFREKNIQYF.

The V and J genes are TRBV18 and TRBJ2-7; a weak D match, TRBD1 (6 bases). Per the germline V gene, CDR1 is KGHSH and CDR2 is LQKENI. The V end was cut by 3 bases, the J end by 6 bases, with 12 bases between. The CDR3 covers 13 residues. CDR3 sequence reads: CASSPSRTAEQYF. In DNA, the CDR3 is TGTGCCAGCTCACCCTCACGGACAGCCGAGCAGTACTTC.

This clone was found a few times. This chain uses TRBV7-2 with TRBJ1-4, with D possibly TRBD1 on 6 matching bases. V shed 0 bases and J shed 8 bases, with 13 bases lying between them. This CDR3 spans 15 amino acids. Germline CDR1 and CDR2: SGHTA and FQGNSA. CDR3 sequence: CASSLAAGAREKLFF. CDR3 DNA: TGTGCCAGCAGCTTAGCGGCAGGGGCTAGGGAAAAACTGTTTTTT.

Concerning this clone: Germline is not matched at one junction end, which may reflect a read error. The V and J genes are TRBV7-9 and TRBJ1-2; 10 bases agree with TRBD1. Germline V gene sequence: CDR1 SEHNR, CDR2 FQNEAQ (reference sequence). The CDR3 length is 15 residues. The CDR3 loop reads CSSSHKTGGNYGYTF. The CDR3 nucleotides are TGTTCCAGCAGCCACAAGACAGGGGGCAACTATGGCTACACCTTC. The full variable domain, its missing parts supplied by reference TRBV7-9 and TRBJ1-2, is DTGVSQNPRHKITKRGQNVTFRCDPISEHNRLYWYRQTLGQGPEFLTYFQNEAQLEKSRLLSDRFSAERPKGSFSTLEIQRTEQGDSAMYLCSSSHKTGGNYGYTFGSGTRLTVV.

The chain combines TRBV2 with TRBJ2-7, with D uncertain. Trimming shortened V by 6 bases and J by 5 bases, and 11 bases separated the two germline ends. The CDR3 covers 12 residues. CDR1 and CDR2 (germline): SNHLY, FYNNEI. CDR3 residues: CASSPASNEQYF. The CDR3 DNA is TGTGCCAGCAGCCCTGCCTCTAACGAGCAGTACTTC.

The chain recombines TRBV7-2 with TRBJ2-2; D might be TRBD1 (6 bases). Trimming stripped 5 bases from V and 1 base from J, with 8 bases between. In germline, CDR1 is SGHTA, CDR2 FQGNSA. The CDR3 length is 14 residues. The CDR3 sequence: CASSPRGNTGELFF. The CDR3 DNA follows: TGTGCCAGCAGCCCCAGGGGGAACACCGGGGAGCTGTTTTTT.

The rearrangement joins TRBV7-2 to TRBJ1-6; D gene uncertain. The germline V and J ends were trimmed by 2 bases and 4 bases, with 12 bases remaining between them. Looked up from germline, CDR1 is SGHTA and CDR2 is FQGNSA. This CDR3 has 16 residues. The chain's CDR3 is CASSLPGDPYNSPLHF. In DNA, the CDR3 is TGTGCCAGCAGCTTACCGGGAGATCCTTATAATTCACCCCTCCACTTT.

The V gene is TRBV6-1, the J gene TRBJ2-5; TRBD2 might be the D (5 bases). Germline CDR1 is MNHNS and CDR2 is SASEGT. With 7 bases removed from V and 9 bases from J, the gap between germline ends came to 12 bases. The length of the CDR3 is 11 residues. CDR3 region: CASTGVGAQYF. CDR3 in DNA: TGTGCCAGCACCGGGGTCGGGGCCCAGTACTTC.

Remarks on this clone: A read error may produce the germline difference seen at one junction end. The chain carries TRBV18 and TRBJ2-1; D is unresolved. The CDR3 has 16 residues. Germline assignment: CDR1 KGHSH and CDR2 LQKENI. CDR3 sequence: CASSPPLLYLLTELFF. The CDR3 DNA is TGTGCCAGCTCACCACCTCTCCTATACTTATTGACGGAGCTGTTCTTC.

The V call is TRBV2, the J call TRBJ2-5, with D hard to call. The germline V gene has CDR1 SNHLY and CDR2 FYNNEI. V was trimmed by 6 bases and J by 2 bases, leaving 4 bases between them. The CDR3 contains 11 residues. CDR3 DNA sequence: TGTGCCAGCAGCCAGCAAGAGACCCAGTACTTC. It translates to CASSQQETQYF.

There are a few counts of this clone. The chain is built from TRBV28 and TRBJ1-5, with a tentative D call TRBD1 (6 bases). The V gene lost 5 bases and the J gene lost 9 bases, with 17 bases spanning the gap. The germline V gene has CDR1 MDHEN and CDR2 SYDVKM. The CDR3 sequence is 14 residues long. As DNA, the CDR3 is TGTGCCAGCAGTCCCCCGGGGGGCGTATTGCCCCAGCATTTT. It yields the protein CASSPPGGVLPQHF.

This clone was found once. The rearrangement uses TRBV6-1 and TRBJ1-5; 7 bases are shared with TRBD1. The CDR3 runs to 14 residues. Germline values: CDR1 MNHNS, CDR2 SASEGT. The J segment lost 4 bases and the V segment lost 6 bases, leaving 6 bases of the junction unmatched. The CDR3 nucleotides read TGTGCCAGCAGACAGGGGTGGGGAAATCAGCCCCAGCATTTT. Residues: CASRQGWGNQPQHF.

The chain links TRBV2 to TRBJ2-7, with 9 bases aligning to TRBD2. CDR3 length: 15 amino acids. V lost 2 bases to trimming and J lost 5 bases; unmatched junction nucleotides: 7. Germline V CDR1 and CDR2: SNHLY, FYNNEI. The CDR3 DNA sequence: TGTGCCAGCAGTGAAACGGCTAGCGGGGCCCACGAGCAGTACTTC. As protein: CASSETASGAHEQYF.

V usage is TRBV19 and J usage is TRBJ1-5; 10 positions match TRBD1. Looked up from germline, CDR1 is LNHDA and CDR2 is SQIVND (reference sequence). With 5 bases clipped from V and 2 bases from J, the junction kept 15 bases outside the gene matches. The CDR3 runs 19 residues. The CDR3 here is CASSVDGTGVPPRNQPQHF. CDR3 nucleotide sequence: TGTGCCAGTAGTGTGGACGGGACAGGGGTACCGCCGCGCAATCAGCCCCAGCATTTT.

The DNA of the CDR3 is TGTGCCAGCAGCGTGAGTGGCAGGGGGCCCTACGAGCAGTACTTC. This encodes CASSVSGRGPYEQYF. The rearrangement joins TRBV9 to TRBJ2-7; 8 bases align to TRBD1. V was pared by 2 bases and J by 2 bases, with 6 bases of the junction left unmatched. The CDR3 contains 15 residues. Germline V gene sequence: CDR1 SGDLS, CDR2 YYNGEE.

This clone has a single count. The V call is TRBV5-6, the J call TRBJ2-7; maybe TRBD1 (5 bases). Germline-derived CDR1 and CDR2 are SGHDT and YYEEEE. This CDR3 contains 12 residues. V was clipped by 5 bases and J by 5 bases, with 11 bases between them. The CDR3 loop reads CASSNRRNEQYF. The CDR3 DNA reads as TGTGCCAGCAGTAACAGGAGAAACGAGCAGTACTTC.

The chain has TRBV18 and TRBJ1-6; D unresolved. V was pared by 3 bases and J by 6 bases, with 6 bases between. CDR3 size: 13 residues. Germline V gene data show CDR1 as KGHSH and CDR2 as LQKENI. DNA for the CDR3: TGTGCCAGCTCACCTAAGAGTAATTCACCCCTCCACTTT. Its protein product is CASSPKSNSPLHF.

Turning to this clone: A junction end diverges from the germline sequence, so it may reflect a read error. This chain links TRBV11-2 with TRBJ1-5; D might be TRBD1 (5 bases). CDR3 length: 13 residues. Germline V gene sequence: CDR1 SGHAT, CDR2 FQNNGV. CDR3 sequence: CVSGQGGNQPQHF. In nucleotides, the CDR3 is TGTGTCAGCGGGCAAGGGGGCAATCAGCCCCAGCATTTT.

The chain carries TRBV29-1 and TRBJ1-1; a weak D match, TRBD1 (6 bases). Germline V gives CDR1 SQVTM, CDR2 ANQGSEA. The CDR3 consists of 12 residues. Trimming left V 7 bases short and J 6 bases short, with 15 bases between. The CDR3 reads CSAIQGIPEAFF. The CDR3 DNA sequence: TGCAGCGCCATACAGGGAATACCTGAAGCTTTCTTT.

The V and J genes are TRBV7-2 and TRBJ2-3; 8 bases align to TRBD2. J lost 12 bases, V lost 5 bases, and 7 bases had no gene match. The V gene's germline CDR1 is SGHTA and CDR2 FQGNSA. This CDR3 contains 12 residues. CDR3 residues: CASSHGLASQYF. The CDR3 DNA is TGTGCCAGCAGCCACGGACTAGCCTCCCAGTATTTT. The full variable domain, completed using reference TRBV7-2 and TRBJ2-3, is GAGVSQSPSNKVTEKGKDVELRCDPISGHTALYWYRQSLGQGLEFLIYFQGNSAPDKSGLPSDRFSAERTGGSVSTLTIQRTQQEDSAVYLCASSHGLASQYFGPGTRLTVL.

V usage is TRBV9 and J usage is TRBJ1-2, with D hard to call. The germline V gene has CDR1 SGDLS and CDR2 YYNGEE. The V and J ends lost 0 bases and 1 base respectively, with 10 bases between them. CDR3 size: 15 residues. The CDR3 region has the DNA TGTGCCAGCAGCGTAGGACACCGAATTAACTATGGCTACACCTTC. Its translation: CASSVGHRINYGYTF.